A single sample is the source of the 23 T cell receptor beta chains below, sequenced in a study of blood T cell repertoires in COVID-19. Assay: immunoSEQ multiplex PCR; the TCRdb copy retains only in-frame clones and omits some. The sample comprises more than 55,000 clones, about 86% of which are singletons, and 4.8% rests with the top ten. The sample taken for sequencing was peripheral blood. These receptors were obtained from a man aged 55 to 70 with acute or convalescent COVID-19.

The chain joins TRBV19 to TRBJ1-1, with D possibly matching TRBD1 (6 bases). With 7 bases removed from V and 2 bases from J, the gap between germline ends came to 20 bases. This CDR3 spans 16 amino acids. Per the germline V gene, CDR1 is LNHDA and CDR2 is SQIVND (reference sequence). The CDR3 bases are TGTGCCAGTATCCCTGGGGGCGCAGGGGCCAACACTGAAGCTTTCTTT. Amino acid sequence: CASIPGGAGANTEAFF.

The chain recombines TRBV6-5 with TRBJ1-1, with D perhaps TRBD1 (5 bases). CDR1 and CDR2 from the germline V gene are MNHEY and SVGAGI. V gave up 4 bases and J gave up 7 bases, with 10 bases separating them. CDR3 size: 12 residues. DNA of the CDR3: TGTGCCAGCAGTTCAGGGCGAGTTGAAGCTTTCTTT. Translated: CASSSGRVEAFF.

The chain has TRBV23-1 and TRBJ1-1; D is undetermined. TRBV23-1 qualifies as an ORF whose function is uncertain. This CDR3 region has 15 residues. V gave up 7 bases and J gave up 1 base, with 16 bases separating them. The CDR3 loop reads CASTTPLVWNTEAFF. DNA of the CDR3: TGCGCCAGCACTACCCCCTTGGTGTGGAACACTGAAGCTTTCTTT.

This sequence joins TRBV10-3 and TRBJ2-3; no definite D call. Per the germline V gene, CDR1 is ENHRY and CDR2 is SYGVKD. V was clipped by 6 bases and J by 3 bases, with 13 bases between them. This CDR3 is 14 amino acids long. CDR3 in amino acids: CAIRIDRATDTQYF. In DNA form, the CDR3 reads TGTGCCATCAGGATAGATCGAGCAACAGATACGCAGTATTTT.

V is TRBV10-3 and J is TRBJ1-6; D call uncertain. Trimming removed 3 bases at V and 13 bases at J, with 13 bases between. The CDR3 covers 13 residues. Germline values: CDR1 ENHRY, CDR2 SYGVKD. CDR3 residues: CAISDGPRPPLHF. The CDR3 DNA follows: TGTGCCATCAGTGATGGGCCCCGACCGCCCCTCCACTTT.

J is TRBJ2-3 and V is TRBV9, with TRBD2 as a possible D gene (6 bases). CDR1 is SGDLS and CDR2 is YYNGEE in the germline V gene. V lost 2 bases, J lost 2 bases, and 18 bases lay in between. The CDR3 is 17 amino acids. The DNA of the CDR3 is TGTGCCAGCAGCGTCCGGGCCCTAGCGTTTCACACAGATACGCAGTATTTT. Translation gives CASSVRALAFHTDTQYF.

This chain joins TRBV18 and TRBJ1-1, with 9 bases fitting TRBD1. In germline, CDR1 is KGHSH, CDR2 LQKENI. The J segment lost 0 bases and the V segment lost 6 bases, leaving 5 bases of the junction unmatched. The CDR3 length is 15 residues. CDR3 region: CASSPGTGMNTEAFF. Written as DNA, the CDR3 is TGTGCCAGCTCCCCGGGGACAGGGATGAACACTGAAGCTTTCTTT.

Written as DNA, the CDR3 is TGTGCCACCAGCAGAGATACGCGCCCAGGGAATTCACCCCTCCACTTT. Residues: CATSRDTRPGNSPLHF. The chain recombines TRBV15 with TRBJ1-6; D perhaps matches TRBD1 (5 bases). The CDR3 consists of 16 residues. Trimming left V 0 bases short and J 7 bases short, with 13 bases between. Germline CDR1 and CDR2: LNHNV and YYDKDF (reference sequence).

The chain links TRBV27 to TRBJ1-5; no reliable D call. The germline CDR1 and CDR2 sequences are MNHEY and SMNVEV (reference sequence). The V end lost 4 bases, the J end lost 0 bases, and 7 bases lay between the germline ends. This CDR3 region has 14 residues. The CDR3 reads CASSSGFSNQPQHF. The CDR3 DNA follows: TGTGCCAGCAGTTCCGGGTTTAGCAATCAGCCCCAGCATTTT.

The V call is TRBV20-1, the J call TRBJ1-6; TRBD1 might be the D (6 bases). CDR1 is DFQATT, CDR2 SNEGSKA, per germline (reference sequence). Trimming took 3 bases from V and 13 from J, leaving 13 bases between them. The CDR3 has 12 amino acids. The CDR3 spells CSASRTVSPLHF. CDR3 nucleotide sequence: TGCAGTGCTAGTCGGACAGTTAGTCCCCTCCACTTT.

This clone appeared once. The V gene is TRBV29-1, the J gene TRBJ2-1; 8 nucleotides agree with TRBD2. Germline assignment: CDR1 SQVTM and CDR2 ANQGSEA. With V trimmed by 4 bases and J by 4 bases, 3 bases remained unmatched. This CDR3 spans 13 amino acids. CDR3 protein: CSVVSGVYNEQFF. The CDR3 nucleotides read TGCAGCGTTGTTAGCGGGGTTTACAATGAGCAGTTCTTC.

The chain uses TRBV10-2 and TRBJ1-1; the match to TRBD1 covers 7 bases. V lost 2 bases to trimming and J lost 1 base; unmatched junction nucleotides: 1. The CDR3 totals 14 residues. The germline V gene encodes CDR1 WSHSY and CDR2 SAAADI. The CDR3 nucleotides are TGCGCCAGCAGTGAGGGACAGGCGAACACTGAAGCTTTCTTT. The encoded protein is CASSEGQANTEAFF.

This chain connects TRBV5-1 to TRBJ1-2; D is perhaps TRBD1 (6 bases). The CDR3 has 14 residues. Trimming took 4 bases from V and 0 from J, leaving 10 bases between them. Germline V lookup: CDR1 SGHRS, CDR2 YFSETQ. CDR3 protein: CASSQTGTNYGYTF. CDR3 bases: TGCGCCAGCAGCCAGACAGGTACTAACTATGGCTACACCTTC.

The count of this clone is one. The V call is TRBV28, the J call TRBJ1-5; the D gene is possibly TRBD1 (6 bases). V shed 3 bases and J shed 0 bases, with 18 bases lying between them. The V gene's germline CDR1 is MDHEN and CDR2 SYDVKM. The CDR3 spans 18 residues. This CDR3 is CASSFGGAQSYSNQPQHF. The CDR3 nucleotides are TGTGCCAGCAGTTTCGGGGGGGCACAGTCATATAGCAATCAGCCCCAGCATTTT.

The V gene is TRBV30, the J gene TRBJ2-7; D might be TRBD2 (5 bases). The CDR3 consists of 12 residues. V lost 2 bases to trimming and J lost 2 bases, with 7 bases between them. CDR1 is GTSNPN, CDR2 SVGIG, per germline (reference sequence). The DNA for the CDR3 is TGTGCCTGGAGTAACGGGGCCTACGAGCAGTACTTC. Encoded protein: CAWSNGAYEQYF.

The chain combines TRBV7-9 with TRBJ2-5; the match to TRBD2 covers 12 bases. CDR3 size: 17 residues. Germline CDR1 and CDR2: SEHNR and FQNEAQ (reference sequence). After removal of 5 bases from V and 2 bases from J, the junction contained 9 bases not matched to a gene. The CDR3 DNA reads as TGTGCCAGCAGCCCTAACCCCGGGACTAGCGGGCAAGAGACCCAGTACTTC. Translated: CASSPNPGTSGQETQYF.

For the CDR3, the DNA is TGCGCCAGCGCGGGGAACACTGAAGCTTTCTTT. Amino acids: CASAGNTEAFF. The chain couples TRBV5-1 to TRBJ1-1; D remains unclear. Trimming shortened V by 7 bases and J by 1 base, and 5 bases separated the two germline ends. Germline V lookup: CDR1 SGHRS, CDR2 YFSETQ. The CDR3 is 11 residues long.

This chain connects TRBV5-1 to TRBJ1-2; unclear D gene. CDR3 length: 13 residues. Trimming removed 0 bases at V and 2 bases at J, with 5 bases between. Looked up from germline, CDR1 is SGHRS and CDR2 is YFSETQ. CDR3 nucleotides: TGCGCCAGCAGCTTGGGCGGAAACTATGGCTACACCTTC. Translation gives CASSLGGNYGYTF. The whole variable domain, remainder taken from reference TRBV5-1 and TRBJ1-2, is KAGVTQTPRYLIKTRGQQVTLSCSPISGHRSVSWYQQTPGQGLQFLFEYFSETQRNKGNFPGRFSGRQFSNSRSEMNVSTLELGDSALYLCASSLGGNYGYTFGSGTRLTVV.

This chain links TRBV18 with TRBJ1-3; TRBD1 is a possible D gene (6 bases). From germline, CDR1 is KGHSH and CDR2 LQKENI. The CDR3 is 15 amino acids. Trimming took off 3 bases at V and 2 bases at J, with 11 bases between the two ends. The CDR3 is CASSPSQGAGNTIYF. The CDR3 region has the DNA TGTGCCAGCTCACCGTCACAGGGAGCTGGAAACACCATATATTTT.

V is TRBV25-1 and J is TRBJ2-1; the D is unclear. CDR3 length: 13 residues. Germline values: CDR1 MGHDK, CDR2 SYGVNS. V was shortened by 4 bases and J by 5 bases, with 9 bases between the two germline ends. The DNA for the CDR3 is TGTGCCAGCAGTGGGGCCGGTAACAATGAGCAGTTCTTC. Its protein product is CASSGAGNNEQFF.

This clone was found a few times. This chain uses TRBV3-1 (or the pseudogene TRBV3-2) with TRBJ2-5, with D possibly TRBD2 on 6 matching bases. Trimming pared 3 bases from V and 5 bases from J, leaving 16 bases between. CDR1 is LGHDT and CDR2 is YNNKEL in the germline V gene (reference sequence). The CDR3 extends over 15 amino acids. This CDR3 is CASSHRTKDLETQYF. For the CDR3, the DNA is TGTGCCAGCAGCCATCGGACTAAAGACCTTGAGACCCAGTACTTC.

The V call is TRBV6-5, the J call TRBJ2-1; 12 positions match TRBD2. Losses at the gene ends were 6 bases for V and 7 bases for J; bases not matched to a gene: 7. The CDR3 runs to 15 residues. Per germline, CDR1 MNHEY and CDR2 SVGAGI. The CDR3 region has the DNA TGTGCCAGCAGCCCCGGGACTAGCGGGTTTAATGAGCAGTTCTTC. This encodes CASSPGTSGFNEQFF.

The count of this clone is one. In nucleotides, the CDR3 is TGTGCCAGCAGTTATGGGGGCAAGGGTTCCTACAATGAGCAGTTCTTC. It codes for CASSYGGKGSYNEQFF. The chain couples TRBV6-5 to TRBJ2-1; D perhaps matches TRBD1 (6 bases). The V end was cut by 3 bases, the J end by 1 base, with 13 bases between. This CDR3 region has 16 residues. CDR1 is MNHEY and CDR2 is SVGAGI in the germline V gene.